The rows below give T cell receptor beta chains drawn from one sample of a study of cytomegalovirus exposure and HLA in healthy donors. Sequenced by immunoSEQ multiplex PCR; TCRdb stores in-frame clones only, minus some. The sample has 170,000 or so clones, roughly 82% seen once. Sequencing input: PBMCs. All receptors derive from a man between 50 and 59 years old in good health and CMV-seropositive. Each CDR3 is given with its conserved first and last residue.

V gene | CDR3 protein
TRBV11-3 | CASSLGRGQETQYF
TRBV10-2 | CASRRTSGSETQYF
TRBV7-6 | CASSLTSGGSSYNEQFF
TRBV5-5 | CASSSGTSFPYEQYF
TRBV6-1 | CASSGRDNGNTIYF
TRBV7-6 | CASRTGQDGYTF
TRBV11-3 | CASSPAGKNTEAFF
TRBV15 | CATSRRTGIETQYF
TRBV9 | CASSVASTDTQYF
TRBV6-1 | CASSPTSSSSPLHF
TRBV7-9 | CASSLAASRGNEKLFF
TRBV30 | CAWRSPGLATGELFF
TRBV6-1 | CASSDSLKREAFF
TRBV6-1 | CASSEGVTGNQPQHF
TRBV5-8 | CASSSPTWGLAGVQQFF
TRBV5-1 | CASSLVGGSFDEQYF
TRBV11-2 | CASSLVAGTSGSRELFF
TRBV5-4 | CASSLGLSVSTDTQYF
TRBV19 | CASKASGVNTEAFF
TRBV19 | CASSTTGGASDYGYTF
TRBV11-2 | CASSLLSSSGIGETQYF
TRBV5-1 | CASSGGTEAFF
TRBV19 | CASSPLTGLNNQPQHF
TRBV5-6 | CASSLEGYTQYF
TRBV6-1 | CASSEASQLSGNTIYF
TRBV10-2 | CASRKTGLAGADTQYF
TRBV19 | CASSPRSSGNTIYF
TRBV29-1 | CSGASPNQPQHF